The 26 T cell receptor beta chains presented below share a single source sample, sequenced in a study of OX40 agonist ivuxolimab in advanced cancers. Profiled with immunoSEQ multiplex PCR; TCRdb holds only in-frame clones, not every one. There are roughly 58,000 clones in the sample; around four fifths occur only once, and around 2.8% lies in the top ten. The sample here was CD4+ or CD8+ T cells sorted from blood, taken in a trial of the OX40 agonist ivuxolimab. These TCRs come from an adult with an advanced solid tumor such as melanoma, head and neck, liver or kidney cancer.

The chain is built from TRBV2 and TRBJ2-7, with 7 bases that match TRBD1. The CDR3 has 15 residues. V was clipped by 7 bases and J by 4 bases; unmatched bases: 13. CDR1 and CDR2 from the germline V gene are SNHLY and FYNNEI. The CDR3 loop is CASTSGRTGKYEQYF. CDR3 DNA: TGTGCCAGCACCTCGGGCAGGACAGGAAAATACGAGCAGTACTTC. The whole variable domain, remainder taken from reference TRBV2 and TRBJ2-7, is EPEVTQTPSHQVTQMGQEVILRCVPISNHLYFYWYRQILGQKVEFLVSFYNNEISEKSEIFDDQFSVERPDGSNFTLKIRSTKLEDSAMYFCASTSGRTGKYEQYFGPGTRLTVT.

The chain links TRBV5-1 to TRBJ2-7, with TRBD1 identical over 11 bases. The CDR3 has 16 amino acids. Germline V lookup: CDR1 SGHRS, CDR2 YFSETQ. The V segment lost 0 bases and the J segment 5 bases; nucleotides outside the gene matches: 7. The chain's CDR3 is CASSLGGQGALDEQYF. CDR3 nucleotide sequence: TGCGCCAGCAGCTTGGGCGGACAGGGGGCGTTGGACGAGCAGTACTTC.

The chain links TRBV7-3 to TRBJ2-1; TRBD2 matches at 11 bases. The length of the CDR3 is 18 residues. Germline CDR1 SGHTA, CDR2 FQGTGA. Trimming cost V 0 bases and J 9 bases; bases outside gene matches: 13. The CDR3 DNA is TGTGCCAGCAGCTTAACCCCTGCGACTAGCGGGACCAGCTTTGAGCAGTTCTTC. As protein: CASSLTPATSGTSFEQFF.

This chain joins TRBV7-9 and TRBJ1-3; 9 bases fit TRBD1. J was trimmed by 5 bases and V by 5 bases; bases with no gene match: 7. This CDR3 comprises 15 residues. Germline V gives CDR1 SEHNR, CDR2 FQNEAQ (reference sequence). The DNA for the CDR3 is TGTGCCAGCAGCCCGGGACAGGGCGGTCGAAACACCATATATTTT. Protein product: CASSPGQGGRNTIYF.

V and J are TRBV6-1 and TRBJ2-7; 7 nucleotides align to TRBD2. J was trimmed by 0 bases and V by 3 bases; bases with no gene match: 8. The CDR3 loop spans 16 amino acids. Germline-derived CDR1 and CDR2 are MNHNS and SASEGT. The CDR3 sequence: CASSDPGTTSSYEQYF. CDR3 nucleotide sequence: TGTGCCAGCAGTGATCCCGGGACTACTAGCTCCTACGAGCAGTACTTC.

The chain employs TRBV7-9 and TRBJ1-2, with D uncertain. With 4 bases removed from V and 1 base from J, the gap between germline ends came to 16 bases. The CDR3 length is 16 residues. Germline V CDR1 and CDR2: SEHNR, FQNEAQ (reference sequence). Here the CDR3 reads CASSSRRQVFNYGYTF. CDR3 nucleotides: TGTGCCAGCAGCTCACGAAGACAAGTTTTTAACTATGGCTACACCTTC.

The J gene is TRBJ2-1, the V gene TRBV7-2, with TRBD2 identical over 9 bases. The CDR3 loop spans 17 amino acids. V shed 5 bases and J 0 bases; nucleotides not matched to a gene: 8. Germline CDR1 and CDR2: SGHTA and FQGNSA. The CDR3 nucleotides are TGTGCCAGCAGCACTAAGATAGCGGGGGACTCCTACAATGAGCAGTTCTTC. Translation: CASSTKIAGDSYNEQFF.

Here the CDR3 DNA reads TGTGCCAGCAGCGGCTGGCAGTTTCTAAGCGAGCAGTACTTC. As protein: CASSGWQFLSEQYF. The V call is TRBV11-2, the J call TRBJ2-7; D gene uncertain. The CDR3 sequence is 14 residues long. Trimming took 5 bases from V and 6 from J, leaving 17 bases between them. Germline lookup yields CDR1 SGHAT and CDR2 FQNNGV.

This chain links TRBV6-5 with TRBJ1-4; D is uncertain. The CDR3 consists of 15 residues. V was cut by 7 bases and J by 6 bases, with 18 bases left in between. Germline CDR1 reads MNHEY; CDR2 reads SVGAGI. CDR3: CASTTTNSKYEKLFF. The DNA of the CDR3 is TGTGCCAGCACCACAACGAACAGCAAGTATGAAAAACTGTTTTTT.

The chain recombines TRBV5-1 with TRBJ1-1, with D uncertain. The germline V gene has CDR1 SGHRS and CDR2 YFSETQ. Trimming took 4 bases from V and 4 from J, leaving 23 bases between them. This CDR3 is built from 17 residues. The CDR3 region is CASSPGFFSEVGTEAFF. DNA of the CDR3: TGCGCCAGCAGCCCTGGTTTTTTCTCGGAGGTTGGCACTGAAGCTTTCTTT.

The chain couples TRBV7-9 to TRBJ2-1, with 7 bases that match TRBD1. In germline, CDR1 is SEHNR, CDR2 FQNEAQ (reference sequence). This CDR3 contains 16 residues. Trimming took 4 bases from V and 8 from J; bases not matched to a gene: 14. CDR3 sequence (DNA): TGTGCCAGCAGCTCGTATACCGGGACAGATGGAGATGAGCAGTTCTTC. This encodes CASSSYTGTDGDEQFF.

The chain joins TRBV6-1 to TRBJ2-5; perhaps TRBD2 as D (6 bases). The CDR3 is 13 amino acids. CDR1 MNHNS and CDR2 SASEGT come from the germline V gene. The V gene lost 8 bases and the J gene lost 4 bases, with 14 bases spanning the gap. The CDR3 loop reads CASGTGVGETQYF. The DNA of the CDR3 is TGTGCCAGCGGGACGGGAGTAGGAGAGACCCAGTACTTC.

CDR3 coding DNA: TGTGCCAGCTCACCGACAGGCGCCAATGGCTACACCTTC. This codes for CASSPTGANGYTF. The rearrangement links TRBV18 to TRBJ1-2; maybe TRBD1 (6 bases). The germline V and J ends were trimmed by 3 bases and 6 bases, with 11 bases remaining between them. CDR3 size: 13 residues. Germline assignment: CDR1 KGHSH and CDR2 LQKENI. Variable domain in full (rest from reference TRBV18 and TRBJ1-2): NAGVMQNPRHLVRRRGQEARLRCSPMKGHSHVYWYRQLPEEGLKFMVYLQKENIIDESGMPKERFSAEFPKEGPSILRIQQVVRGDSAAYFCASSPTGANGYTFGSGTRLTVV.

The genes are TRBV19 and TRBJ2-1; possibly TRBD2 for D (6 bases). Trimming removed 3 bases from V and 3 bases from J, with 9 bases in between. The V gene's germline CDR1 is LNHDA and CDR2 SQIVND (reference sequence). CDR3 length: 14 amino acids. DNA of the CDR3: TGTGCCAGTAGTATTGTGGGGGGCTACAATGAGCAGTTCTTC. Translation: CASSIVGGYNEQFF.

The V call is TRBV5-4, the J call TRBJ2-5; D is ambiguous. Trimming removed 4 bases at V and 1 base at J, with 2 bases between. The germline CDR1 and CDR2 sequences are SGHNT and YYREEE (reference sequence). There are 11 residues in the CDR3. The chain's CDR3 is CASSLQETQYF. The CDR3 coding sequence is TGTGCCAGCAGCCTCCAAGAGACCCAGTACTTC.

The CDR3 coding sequence is TGTGCCAGCAGCTTAAGACAGGGGTTTAACTATGGCTACACCTTC. Translation: CASSLRQGFNYGYTF. The rearrangement uses TRBV7-2 and TRBJ1-2, with 8 bases identical to TRBD1. The CDR3 has 15 amino acids. After removal of 2 bases from V and 1 base from J, the junction contained 3 bases not matched to a gene. The V gene's germline CDR1 is SGHTA and CDR2 FQGNSA.

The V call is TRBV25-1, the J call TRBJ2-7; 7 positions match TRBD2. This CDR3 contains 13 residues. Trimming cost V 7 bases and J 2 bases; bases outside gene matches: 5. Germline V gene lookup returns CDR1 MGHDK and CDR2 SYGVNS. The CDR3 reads CASTGEGTYEQYF. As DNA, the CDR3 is TGTGCCAGCACTGGGGAGGGGACCTACGAGCAGTACTTC.

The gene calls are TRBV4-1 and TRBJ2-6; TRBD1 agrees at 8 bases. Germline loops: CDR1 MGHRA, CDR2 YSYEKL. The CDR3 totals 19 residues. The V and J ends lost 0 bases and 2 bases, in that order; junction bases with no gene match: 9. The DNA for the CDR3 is TGCGCCAGCAGCCAAGATAAGGGACAGGTCTCACCTGGGGCCAACGTCCTGACTTTC. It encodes CASSQDKGQVSPGANVLTF.

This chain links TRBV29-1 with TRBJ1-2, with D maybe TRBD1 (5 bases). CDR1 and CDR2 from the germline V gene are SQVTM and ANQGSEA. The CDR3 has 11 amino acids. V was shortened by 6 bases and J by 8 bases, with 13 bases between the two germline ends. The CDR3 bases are TGCAGCGTAGGAGGGGTAAACGGCTACACCTTC. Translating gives CSVGGVNGYTF.

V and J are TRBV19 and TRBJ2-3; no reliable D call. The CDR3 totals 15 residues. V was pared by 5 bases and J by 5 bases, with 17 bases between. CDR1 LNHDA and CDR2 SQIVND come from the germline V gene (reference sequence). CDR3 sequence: CASSLPGVGLDTQYF. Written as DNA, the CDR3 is TGTGCCAGTAGTCTCCCTGGAGTGGGGTTAGATACGCAGTATTTT.

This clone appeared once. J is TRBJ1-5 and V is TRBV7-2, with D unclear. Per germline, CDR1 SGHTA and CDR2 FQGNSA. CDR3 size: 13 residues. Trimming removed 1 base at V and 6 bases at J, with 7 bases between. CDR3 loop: CASSLEKSQPQHF. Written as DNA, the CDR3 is TGTGCCAGCAGCTTAGAAAAGAGTCAGCCCCAGCATTTT.

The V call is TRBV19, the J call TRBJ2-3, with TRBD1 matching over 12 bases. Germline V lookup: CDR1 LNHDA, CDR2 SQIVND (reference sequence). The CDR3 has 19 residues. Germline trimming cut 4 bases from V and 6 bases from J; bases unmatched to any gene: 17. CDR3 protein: CASSKEPNRDRGHKDTQYF. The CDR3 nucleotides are TGTGCCAGTAGTAAGGAACCGAACCGGGACAGGGGGCATAAGGATACGCAGTATTTT.

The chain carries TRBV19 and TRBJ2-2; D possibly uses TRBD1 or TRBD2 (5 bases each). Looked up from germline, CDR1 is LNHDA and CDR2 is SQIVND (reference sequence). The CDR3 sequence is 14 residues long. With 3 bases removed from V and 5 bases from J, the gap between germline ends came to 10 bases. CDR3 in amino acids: CASSIGAGTGELFF. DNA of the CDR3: TGTGCCAGTAGTATCGGGGCAGGAACCGGGGAGCTGTTTTTT.

DNA for the CDR3: TGTGCCAGCAGCTTACAGGCAGGGACAACTGAAGCTTTCTTT. Translated: CASSLQAGTTEAFF. The chain couples TRBV7-9 to TRBJ1-1, with D possibly matching TRBD1 (6 bases). The V and J ends lost 2 bases and 5 bases respectively, with 12 bases between them. This CDR3 contains 14 residues. The germline gives CDR1 SEHNR, CDR2 FQNEAQ (reference sequence).

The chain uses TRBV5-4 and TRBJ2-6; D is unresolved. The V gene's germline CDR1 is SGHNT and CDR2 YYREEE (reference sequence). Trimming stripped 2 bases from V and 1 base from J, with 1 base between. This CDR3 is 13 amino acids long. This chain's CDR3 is CASSFSGANVLTF. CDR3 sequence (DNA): TGTGCCAGCAGCTTTTCTGGGGCCAACGTCCTGACTTTC.

Written as DNA, the CDR3 is TGTGCCAGCAGCTTTCTCGGCGGGGGTAACACAGATACGCAGTATTTT. Its protein is CASSFLGGGNTDTQYF. The genes are TRBV7-2 and TRBJ2-3; TRBD2 agrees at 7 bases. From germline, CDR1 is SGHTA and CDR2 FQGNSA. The CDR3 contains 16 residues. The ends lost 3 bases at V and 2 bases at J; junction bases unmatched: 8.